This T cell receptor beta chain was identified in a study of vaccination and CD4 T cells after COVID-19. A word on this clonotype: The antigen remains unidentified.

Treatment reported: approximately nine-day PBMC culture with coronavirus spike peptide pools or control peptides (ViraFEST assay). Negative selection enriched CD4+ T cells from cultures at roughly ten days. The germline V gene encodes CDR1 MNHEY and CDR2 SMNVEV (reference sequence). This CDR3 contains 14 residues. V was trimmed by 5 bases and J by 4 bases, leaving 14 bases between them. Sequenced with the Oncomine TCR Beta short-read assay was DNA taken from cultured CD4+ T cells. From CD4+ T cells that had been cultured, genomic DNA was extracted. TCRdb independently ran MiXCR on the PCR reads; one entry per CDR3 protein. The table records about 10,000 distinct CDR3 sequences, less than 60% of them present only once.

The sample comprised CD4+ T cells from blood, cultured in vitro. This chain connects TRBV27 to TRBJ2-5, with D uncertain. The sequence came from a human donor who had recovered from COVID-19. CDR3 in amino acids: CASSHLSPLETQYF. The CDR3 DNA is TGTGCCAGCAGTCATTTATCCCCCCTAGAGACCCAGTACTTC.